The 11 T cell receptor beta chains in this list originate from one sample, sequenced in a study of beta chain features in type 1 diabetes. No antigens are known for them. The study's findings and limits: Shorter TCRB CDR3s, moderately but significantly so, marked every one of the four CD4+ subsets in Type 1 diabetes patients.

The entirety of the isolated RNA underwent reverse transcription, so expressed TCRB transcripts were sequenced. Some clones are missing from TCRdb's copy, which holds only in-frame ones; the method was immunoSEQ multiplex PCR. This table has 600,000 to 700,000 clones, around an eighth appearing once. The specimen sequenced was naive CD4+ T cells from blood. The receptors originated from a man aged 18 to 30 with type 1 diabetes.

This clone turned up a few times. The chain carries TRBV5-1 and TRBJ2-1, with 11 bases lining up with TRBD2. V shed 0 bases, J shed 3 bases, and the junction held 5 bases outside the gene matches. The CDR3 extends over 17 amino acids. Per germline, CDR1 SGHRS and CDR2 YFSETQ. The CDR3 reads CASSLGGLAAYYNEQFF. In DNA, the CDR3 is TGCGCCAGCAGCTTGGGGGGACTAGCGGCGTACTACAATGAGCAGTTCTTC.

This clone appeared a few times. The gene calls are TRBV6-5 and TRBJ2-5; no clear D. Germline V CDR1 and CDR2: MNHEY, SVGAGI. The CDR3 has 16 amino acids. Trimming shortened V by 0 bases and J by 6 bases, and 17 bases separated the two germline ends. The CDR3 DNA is TGTGCCAGCAGTTACTCTTTTAGCAGTAGGAGTAAGACCCAGTACTTC. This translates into CASSYSFSSRSKTQYF.

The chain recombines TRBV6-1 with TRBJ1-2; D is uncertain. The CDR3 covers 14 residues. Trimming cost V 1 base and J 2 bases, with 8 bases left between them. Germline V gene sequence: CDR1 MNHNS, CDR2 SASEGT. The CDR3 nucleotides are TGTGCCAGCAGTGAAGGCAGAGGGAACTATGGCTACACCTTC. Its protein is CASSEGRGNYGYTF.

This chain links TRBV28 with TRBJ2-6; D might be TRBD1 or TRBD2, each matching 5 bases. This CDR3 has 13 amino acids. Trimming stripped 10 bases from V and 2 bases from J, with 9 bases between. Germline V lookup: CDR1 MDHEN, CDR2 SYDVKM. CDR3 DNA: TGTGCCACCCGAGGGGCTGGGGCCAACGTCCTGACTTTC. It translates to CATRGAGANVLTF.

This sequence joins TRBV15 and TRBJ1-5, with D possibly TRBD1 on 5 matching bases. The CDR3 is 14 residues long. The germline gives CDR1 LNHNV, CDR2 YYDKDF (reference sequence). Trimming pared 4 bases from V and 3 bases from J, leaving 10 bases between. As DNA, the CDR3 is TGTGCCACCAGCACAACAGGAAACAATCAGCCCCAGCATTTT. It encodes CATSTTGNNQPQHF.

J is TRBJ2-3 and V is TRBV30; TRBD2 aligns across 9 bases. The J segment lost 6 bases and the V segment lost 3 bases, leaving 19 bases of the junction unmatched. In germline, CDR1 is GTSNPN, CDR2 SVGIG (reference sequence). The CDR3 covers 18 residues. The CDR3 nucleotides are TGTGCCTGGAGCGACCTCCAACGGGCTAGCGGGGTTCGCGATACGCAGTATTTT. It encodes CAWSDLQRASGVRDTQYF.

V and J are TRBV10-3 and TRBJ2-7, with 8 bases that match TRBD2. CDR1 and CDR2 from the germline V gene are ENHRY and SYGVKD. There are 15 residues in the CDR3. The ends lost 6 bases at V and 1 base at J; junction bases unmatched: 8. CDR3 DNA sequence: TGTGCCATCAGCCGTGGACTAGCTGCTTCCTACGAGCAGTACTTC. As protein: CAISRGLAASYEQYF.

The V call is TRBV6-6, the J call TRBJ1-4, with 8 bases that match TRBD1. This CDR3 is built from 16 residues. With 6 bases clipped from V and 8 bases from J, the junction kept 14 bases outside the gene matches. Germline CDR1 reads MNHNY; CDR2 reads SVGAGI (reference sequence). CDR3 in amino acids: CASSDTGQAVGEKLFF. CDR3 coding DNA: TGTGCCAGCAGCGACACGGGACAGGCGGTAGGCGAAAAACTGTTTTTT.

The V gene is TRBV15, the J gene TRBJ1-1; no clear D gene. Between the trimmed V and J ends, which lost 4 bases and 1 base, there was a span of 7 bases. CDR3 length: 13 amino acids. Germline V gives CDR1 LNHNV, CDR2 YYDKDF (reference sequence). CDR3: CATSTNRNTEAFF. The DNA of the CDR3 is TGTGCCACCAGCACTAATAGGAACACTGAAGCTTTCTTT.

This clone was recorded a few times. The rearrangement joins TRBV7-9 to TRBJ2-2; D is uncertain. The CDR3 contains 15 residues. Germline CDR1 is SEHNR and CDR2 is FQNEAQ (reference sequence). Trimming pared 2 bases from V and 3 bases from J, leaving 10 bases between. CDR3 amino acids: CASSLNQADTGELFF. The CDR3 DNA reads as TGTGCCAGCAGCTTAAATCAGGCTGACACCGGGGAGCTGTTTTTT.

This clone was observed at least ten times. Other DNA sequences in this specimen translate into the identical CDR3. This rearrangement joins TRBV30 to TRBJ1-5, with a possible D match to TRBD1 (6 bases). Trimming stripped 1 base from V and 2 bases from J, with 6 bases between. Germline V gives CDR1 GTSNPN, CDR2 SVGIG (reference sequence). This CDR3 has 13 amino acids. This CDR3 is CAWSGQGNQPQHF. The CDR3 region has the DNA TGTGCCTGGAGTGGACAGGGCAATCAGCCCCAGCATTTT.